The TCR beta chain under discussion was sequenced for a study of blood T cells in healthy people across ages. At the level of the study: About one barcoded TCR beta cDNA was captured per two T cells. Overall study findings and caveats: It was not known whether donors were CMV positive (a possible confounder of expanded clonotype changes).

With a J-beta primer mix and a sample-barcoded 5' primer, a second PCR ran about 6 to 11 cycles. Each CDR3 protein gets one entry after TCRdb re-called the 5' RACE reads with MiXCR. Seen here are roughly 1.9 million distinct CDR3 sequences, 30% to 40% observed once, and the top ten hold about 21%. At least 5.5 micrograms of total RNA were extracted per sample. Concerning this clonotype itself: What it recognizes is unknown.

Sequencing was performed on blood. The TCR originated in a human donor in good health.

This chain's CDR3 is CASRAGTAWGYTF. CDR3 nucleotides: TGTGCCAGCAGGGCCGGGACAGCCTGGGGCTACACCTTC. The genes are TRBV12-3 or TRBV12-4 and TRBJ1-2; 7 positions agree with TRBD1. V shed 6 bases, J shed 8 bases, and the junction held 9 bases outside the gene matches. This CDR3 has 13 amino acids.